This T cell receptor beta chain comes out of a study of blood T cells in healthy people across ages. Every participating donor contributed 8.5 to 10 milliliters of peripheral blood through a draw. At least 7 million PBMCs were isolated per sample. Together with a sample-barcoded 5' primer, a J-beta primer mix was included in a second PCR lasting roughly 6 to 12 cycles. TCRdb re-derived calls from the 5' RACE reads in MiXCR, one entry per CDR3 protein. The sample lists 1.5 million or so distinct CDR3 sequences, approximately 38% seen once, with 7.9% in the top ten. This clonotype was detected once. Germline V CDR1 and CDR2: DFQATT, SNEGSKA (reference sequence). The V and J ends lost 2 bases and 0 bases respectively, with 13 bases between them. This CDR3 comprises 15 residues.

The sample comprised blood. This sequence joins TRBV20-1 and TRBJ1-1; perhaps TRBD1 as D (6 bases). This receptor was identified in a woman aged 18-30 years in good health. CDR3 coding DNA: TGCAGTGCTAGATCGGACAGAAATTTGAACACTGAAGCTTTCTTT. It translates to CSARSDRNLNTEAFF.